This T cell receptor beta chain stems from a study of graft-versus-host responses after intestinal transplantation. Turning to the study itself: Induction with anti-thymocyte globulin, then tacrolimus and steroids for around three years, was given to all recipients. The study's findings and limits: Early post-transplant falls in HvG clones accompanied the peak levels of circulating GvH clones. Recipient marrow contained GvH clones, some of which appeared first in ileum or blood.

Germline CDR1 SNHLY, CDR2 FYNNEI. V lost 2 bases, J lost 6 bases, and 11 bases lay in between. This CDR3 comprises 13 residues. Sequencing used immunoSEQ multiplex PCR; TCRdb keeps in-frame clones, though not all of them. This sample has some 130,000 clones, with around 93% found just once. With respect to this clone: Antigen: not known.

The TCR originated in a human donor who received an intestinal transplant. The chain couples TRBV2 to TRBJ2-7; tentative D call: TRBD2 (5 bases). Sequences were derived from unstimulated CD4+ T cells sorted from spleen or lymph node cells, sampled before intestinal transplant. CDR3 nucleotides: TGTGCCAGCAGTGAACTAGTAGAGGGCGAGCAGTACTTC. Encoded protein: CASSELVEGEQYF. The whole variable domain, filled in from reference TRBV2 and TRBJ2-7, reads EPEVTQTPSHQVTQMGQEVILRCVPISNHLYFYWYRQILGQKVEFLVSFYNNEISEKSEIFDDQFSVERPDGSNFTLKIRSTKLEDSAMYFCASSELVEGEQYFGPGTRLTVT.